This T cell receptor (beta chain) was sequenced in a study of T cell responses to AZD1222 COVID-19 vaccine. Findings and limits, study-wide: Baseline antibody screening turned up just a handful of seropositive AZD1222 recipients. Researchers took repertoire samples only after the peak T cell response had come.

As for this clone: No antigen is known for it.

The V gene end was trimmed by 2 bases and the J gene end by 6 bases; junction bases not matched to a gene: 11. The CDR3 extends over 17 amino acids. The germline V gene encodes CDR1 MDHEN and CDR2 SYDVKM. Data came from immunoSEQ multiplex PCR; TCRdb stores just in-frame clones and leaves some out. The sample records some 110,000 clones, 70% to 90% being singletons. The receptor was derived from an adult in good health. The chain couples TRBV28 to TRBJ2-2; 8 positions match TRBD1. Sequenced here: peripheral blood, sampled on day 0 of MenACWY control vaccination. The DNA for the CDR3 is TGTGCCAGCAGTTTACTCGGACAGGGAAGGTACGCCGGGGAGCTGTTTTTT. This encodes CASSLLGQGRYAGELFF.